Each of the 10 T cell receptor beta chains below was sequenced from the same sample in a study of shared clonotypes between healthy human individuals. Generated by immunoSEQ multiplex PCR, the TCRdb table keeps only in-frame clones and is missing some. The data show millions of clones, 85% to 95% seen once. Material for sequencing was naive CD4+ T cells sorted from blood. The subset denotes: CD45RA+ positively selected. These receptors were collected from a man between 18 and 35 years old in good health.

V gene TRBV5-1 combines with J gene TRBJ2-3; tentatively, D is TRBD1 or TRBD2 (5 bases each). The V gene lost 0 bases and the J gene lost 4 bases, with 12 bases spanning the gap. The CDR3 has 15 amino acids. Per the germline V gene, CDR1 is SGHRS and CDR2 is YFSETQ. The CDR3 is CASSLAGRVADTQYF. CDR3 sequence (DNA): TGCGCCAGCAGCTTGGCAGGGAGAGTGGCAGATACGCAGTATTTT.

The chain couples TRBV2 to TRBJ2-7, with 7 bases lining up with TRBD2. CDR3 size: 12 residues. From germline, CDR1 is SNHLY and CDR2 FYNNEI. Germline trimming cut 7 bases from V and 7 bases from J; bases unmatched to any gene: 7. The CDR3 coding sequence is TGTGCCAGCAAGCGTGGGGGGGAGGAGCAGTACTTC. Translating gives CASKRGGEEQYF. The full variable domain, in which reference TRBV2 and TRBJ2-7 provide the parts outside the CDR3, is EPEVTQTPSHQVTQMGQEVILRCVPISNHLYFYWYRQILGQKVEFLVSFYNNEISEKSEIFDDQFSVERPDGSNFTLKIRSTKLEDSAMYFCASKRGGEEQYFGPGTRLTVT.

V is TRBV6-5 and J is TRBJ1-3; tentatively, D is TRBD1 (5 bases). CDR1 is MNHEY and CDR2 is SVGAGI in the germline V gene. The CDR3 contains 15 residues. Deletions cut 10 bases from V and 4 bases from J, with 20 bases between. The CDR3 DNA reads as TGTGCCACCACCCGGGGCGTTAAAAAAGGAAACACCATATATTTT. This gives the protein CATTRGVKKGNTIYF.

The V and J genes are TRBV7-9 and TRBJ1-1; D not resolved. The CDR3 has 15 residues. V gave up 0 bases and J gave up 0 bases, with 8 bases separating them. Germline assignment: CDR1 SEHNR and CDR2 FQNEAQ (reference sequence). CDR3 residues: CASSLALGLNTEAFF. The CDR3 bases are TGTGCCAGCAGCTTAGCTCTCGGTCTGAACACTGAAGCTTTCTTT.

The chain has TRBV30 and TRBJ2-2, with 12 bases lining up with TRBD2. With V trimmed by 0 bases and J by 5 bases, 10 bases remained unmatched. Germline-derived CDR1 and CDR2 are GTSNPN and SVGIG (reference sequence). The CDR3 is 18 amino acids. DNA for the CDR3: TGTGCCTGGAGTGTACTTCTAGCGGGAGGGCTCCGAACCGGGGAGCTGTTTTTT. It encodes CAWSVLLAGGLRTGELFF.

The chain recombines TRBV7-9 with TRBJ2-3; weak D call: TRBD2 (5 bases). The CDR3 loop spans 16 amino acids. Trimming removed 1 base at V and 4 bases at J, with 15 bases between. Germline assignment: CDR1 SEHNR and CDR2 FQNEAQ (reference sequence). The CDR3 here is CASSLGRLAEADTQYF. DNA for the CDR3: TGTGCCAGCAGCTTAGGGAGGCTAGCCGAGGCAGATACGCAGTATTTT. Together with reference TRBV7-9 and TRBJ2-3, the CDR3 gives the full variable domain: DTGVSQNPRHKITKRGQNVTFRCDPISEHNRLYWYRQTLGQGPEFLTYFQNEAQLEKSRLLSDRFSAERPKGSFSTLEIQRTEQGDSAMYLCASSLGRLAEADTQYFGPGTRLTVL.

The rearrangement uses TRBV19 and TRBJ1-6, with 7 bases that match TRBD1. CDR1 and CDR2 (germline): LNHDA, SQIVND (reference sequence). The CDR3 totals 13 residues. With V trimmed by 3 bases and J by 9 bases, 2 bases remained unmatched. CDR3 DNA: TGTGCCAGTAGTATTCCAGGGGGTTCACCCCTCCACTTT. It encodes CASSIPGGSPLHF. The whole variable domain, filled in from reference TRBV19 and TRBJ1-6, reads DGGITQSPKYLFRKEGQNVTLSCEQNLNHDAMYWYRQDPGQGLRLIYYSQIVNDFQKGDIAEGYSVSREKKESFPLTVTSAQKNPTAFYLCASSIPGGSPLHFGNGTRLTVT.

The chain links TRBV7-8 to TRBJ1-5; D is uncertain. This CDR3 is built from 14 residues. Looked up from germline, CDR1 is SGHVS and CDR2 is FQNEAQ. The germline V and J ends were trimmed by 5 bases and 4 bases, with 12 bases remaining between them. The DNA for the CDR3 is TGTGCCAGCAGCCCCCGAGTCAAGAATCAGCCCCAGCATTTT. Its translation: CASSPRVKNQPQHF.

The chain uses TRBV6-5 and TRBJ2-7; 10 bases are a match to TRBD1. Trimming removed 2 bases from V and 7 bases from J; junction bases left unmatched: 5. Germline V CDR1 and CDR2: MNHEY, SVGAGI. CDR3 size: 14 residues. Written as DNA, the CDR3 is TGTGCCAGCAGTTACCGACAGGGGGCGGGGGAGCAGTACTTC. It yields the protein CASSYRQGAGEQYF.

The gene calls are TRBV30 and TRBJ2-1; D remains ambiguous. CDR3 length equals 13 residues. The germline CDR1 and CDR2 sequences are GTSNPN and SVGIG (reference sequence). The germline V and J ends were trimmed by 2 bases and 10 bases, with 15 bases remaining between them. This CDR3 reads CAWSTVGPREQFF. CDR3 in DNA: TGTGCCTGGAGTACCGTGGGCCCGAGGGAGCAGTTCTTC. Drawing the rest from reference TRBV30 and TRBJ2-1, the complete variable domain is SQTIHQWPATLVQPVGSPLSLECTVEGTSNPNLYWYRQAAGRGLQLLFYSVGIGQISSEVPQNLSASRPQDRQFILSSKKLLLSDSGFYLCAWSTVGPREQFFGPGTRLTVL.